The 28 T cell receptor beta chains below all came from one sample that was sequenced in a study of blood T cell repertoires in COVID-19. Repertoires were generated with immunoSEQ multiplex PCR, while TCRdb's copy carries only in-frame clones and drops some. The sample consists of 470,000 or so clones, approximately 83% of them appearing once. Sequencing was performed on peripheral blood. These receptor sequences come from a human donor in a cohort sampled during active COVID-19.

The chain is built from TRBV11-3 and TRBJ2-2; D is possibly TRBD1 (6 bases). Germline CDR1 reads SGHNT; CDR2 reads YENEEA. CDR3 length: 14 amino acids. V was pared by 3 bases and J by 3 bases, with 8 bases between. CDR3 DNA sequence: TGTGCCAGCAGCTTGAACAGGGACACCGGGGAGCTGTTTTTT. It translates to CASSLNRDTGELFF.

CDR3 loop: CASRPGGDNQPQHF. For the CDR3, the DNA is TGTGCCAGCAGACCTGGGGGGGACAATCAGCCCCAGCATTTT. The genes are TRBV6-5 and TRBJ1-5; D might be TRBD1 (5 bases). V shed 6 bases and J shed 3 bases, with 12 bases lying between them. Germline values: CDR1 MNHEY, CDR2 SVGAGI. This CDR3 has 14 residues.

The chain is built from TRBV10-3 and TRBJ2-7; D remains ambiguous. V shed 1 base and J shed 3 bases, with 7 bases lying between them. Germline loops: CDR1 ENHRY, CDR2 SYGVKD. This CDR3 region has 13 residues. CDR3 protein: CAISEYRFYEQYF. The CDR3 DNA reads TGTGCCATCAGTGAGTATCGGTTCTACGAGCAGTACTTC.

In this sample, this clone turned up once. V gene TRBV7-2 combines with J gene TRBJ2-1; 8 bases fit TRBD2. The CDR3 totals 14 residues. Germline CDR1 and CDR2: SGHTA and FQGNSA. Germline trimming cut 2 bases from V and 7 bases from J; bases unmatched to any gene: 4. The CDR3 bases are TGTGCCAGCAGCTTAACGGGAGGGAGGAATGAGCAGTTCTTC. Translating it yields CASSLTGGRNEQFF.

The chain has TRBV7-2 and TRBJ1-2; maybe TRBD1 (5 bases). From germline, CDR1 is SGHTA and CDR2 FQGNSA. V was cut by 4 bases and J by 4 bases, with 13 bases left in between. The CDR3 totals 14 residues. In nucleotides, the CDR3 is TGTGCCAGCAGCTCCGCGGGGGGGATCTATGGCTACACCTTC. Protein: CASSSAGGIYGYTF.

The sample holds a few counts of this clone. This chain connects TRBV24-1 to TRBJ2-2; a weak D match, TRBD1 (5 bases). Germline V CDR1 and CDR2: KGHDR, SFDVKD. The CDR3 is 17 residues long. Trimming left V 2 bases short and J 7 bases short, with 19 bases between. The CDR3 nucleotides read TGTGCCACCAGTGATTCCCGCCAGGGATCCTGGGGCGGGGAGCTGTTTTTT. Encoded protein: CATSDSRQGSWGGELFF.

There are a few counts of this clone. V usage is TRBV9 and J usage is TRBJ1-2; a possible D gene is TRBD1 (6 bases). CDR1 is SGDLS, CDR2 YYNGEE, per germline. Trimming cost V 3 bases and J 4 bases, with 13 bases left between them. The CDR3 covers 14 residues. The CDR3 region has the DNA TGTGCCAGCAGCGGTGGACAGTTTGTCTATGGCTACACCTTC. Translating gives CASSGGQFVYGYTF.

The chain has TRBV29-1 and TRBJ1-1; unclear D gene. Germline CDR1 is SQVTM and CDR2 is ANQGSEA. The CDR3 consists of 13 residues. V lost 7 bases and J lost 2, with 14 bases in between. CDR3 DNA sequence: TGCAGCGCCGCCCAGACTCCCAACACTGAAGCTTTCTTT. It encodes CSAAQTPNTEAFF.

The chain is built from TRBV5-6 and TRBJ2-5; 7 nucleotides line up with TRBD2. The CDR3 extends over 13 amino acids. Germline trimming cut 3 bases from V and 5 bases from J; bases unmatched to any gene: 4. Germline CDR1 and CDR2: SGHDT and YYEEEE. CDR3 loop: CASSWGGVETQYF. The CDR3 DNA reads as TGTGCCAGCAGCTGGGGGGGAGTGGAGACCCAGTACTTC.

The chain combines TRBV7-2 with TRBJ1-1; tentatively, D is TRBD1 (5 bases). Trimming removed 4 bases from V and 4 bases from J, with 10 bases in between. Germline V lookup: CDR1 SGHTA, CDR2 FQGNSA. This CDR3 has 13 residues. The CDR3 nucleotides are TGTGCCAGCAGCTGGGGGGGGTTCACTGAAGCTTTCTTT. Protein product: CASSWGGFTEAFF.

The V gene is TRBV19, the J gene TRBJ2-2, with TRBD1 matching 10 bases. V lost 10 bases to trimming and J lost 2 bases; unmatched junction nucleotides: 7. From germline, CDR1 is LNHDA and CDR2 SQIVND (reference sequence). The CDR3 contains 15 residues. As DNA, the CDR3 is TGTGCCACCGCTAGACAGGGGGCAAACACCGGGGAGCTGTTTTTT. Protein product: CATARQGANTGELFF.

V gene TRBV2 combines with J gene TRBJ2-1; perhaps TRBD2 as D (6 bases). The CDR3 is 15 amino acids. V lost 1 base to trimming and J lost 4 bases, with 11 bases between them. Germline V gene lookup returns CDR1 SNHLY and CDR2 FYNNEI. CDR3 nucleotide sequence: TGTGCCAGCAGTGAAGGGGGACTCACTTACAATGAGCAGTTCTTC. Translated: CASSEGGLTYNEQFF.

The rearrangement links TRBV29-1 to TRBJ2-3; maybe TRBD2 (6 bases). Trimming removed 4 bases from V and 1 base from J, with 9 bases in between. CDR3 length equals 13 residues. Germline-derived CDR1 and CDR2 are SQVTM and ANQGSEA. The CDR3 here is CSVVSGGTDTQYF. The CDR3 region has the DNA TGCAGCGTTGTTAGCGGTGGCACAGATACGCAGTATTTT.

This sequence joins TRBV7-9 and TRBJ2-7, with D possibly being TRBD1 (6 bases). Trimming took 4 bases from V and 0 from J, leaving 19 bases between them. Germline V CDR1 and CDR2: SEHNR, FQNEAQ (reference sequence). The CDR3 has 17 amino acids. CDR3 DNA sequence: TGTGCCAGCAGCTCGCGGCGAGGGACACAGAGCTCCTACGAGCAGTACTTC. This translates into CASSSRRGTQSSYEQYF.

On this clone itself: The same CDR3 arises from other DNA sequences in this sample as well. This chain joins TRBV3-1 (or the pseudogene TRBV3-2) and TRBJ1-1; tentative D call: TRBD1 (5 bases). Germline values: CDR1 LGHDT, CDR2 YNNKEL (reference sequence). V lost 1 base to trimming and J lost 5 bases, with 8 bases between them. The CDR3 loop spans 13 amino acids. CDR3 sequence reads: CASSQVPGTEAFF. Written as DNA, the CDR3 is TGTGCCAGCAGCCAAGTGCCAGGGACTGAAGCTTTCTTT.

This chain connects TRBV5-1 to TRBJ2-7, with 12 bases that match TRBD2. Germline CDR1 and CDR2: SGHRS and YFSETQ. V dropped 0 bases and J dropped 4; count of bases not matched to a gene: 5. The CDR3 loop spans 16 amino acids. CDR3 coding DNA: TGCGCCAGCAGCTTGGGGACTAGCGGGAATCAGTACGAGCAGTACTTC. It codes for CASSLGTSGNQYEQYF.

This clone was seen a handful of times. The chain has TRBV10-1 and TRBJ1-2; D is uncertain. CDR1 is WNHNN and CDR2 is SYGVQD in the germline V gene (reference sequence). The V gene lost 8 bases and the J gene lost 0 bases, with 7 bases spanning the gap. The CDR3 length is 12 residues. CDR3 sequence: CASSGSNYGYTF. Written as DNA, the CDR3 is TGCGCCAGCTCCGGGTCTAACTATGGCTACACCTTC.

In nucleotides, the CDR3 is TGTGCCAGCAGTCGACCGGGACAACTCTCGGGCGAGCAGTACTTC. Translating it yields CASSRPGQLSGEQYF. V gene TRBV25-1 combines with J gene TRBJ2-7, with D possibly being TRBD1 (6 bases). The CDR3 is 15 amino acids. Looked up from germline, CDR1 is MGHDK and CDR2 is SYGVNS. V dropped 5 bases and J dropped 6 bases, with 20 bases sitting between them.

This chain joins TRBV25-1 and TRBJ2-7; the D is unclear. V shed 4 bases and J shed 2 bases, with 3 bases lying between them. This CDR3 is 11 amino acids long. Germline assignment: CDR1 MGHDK and CDR2 SYGVNS. The CDR3 DNA reads TGTGCCAGCAGTGGAGCCTACGAGCAGTACTTC. This translates into CASSGAYEQYF.

The chain recombines TRBV6-5 with TRBJ2-7, with 10 positions matching TRBD1. Unmatched junction bases numbered 6, after V lost 2 bases and J lost 5 bases. Germline-derived CDR1 and CDR2 are MNHEY and SVGAGI. The CDR3 runs 15 residues. The CDR3 region has the DNA TGTGCCAGCAGTTACCCGGGACAGGGGTTCCACGAGCAGTACTTC. This encodes CASSYPGQGFHEQYF.

The V gene is TRBV6-4, the J gene TRBJ2-1; TRBD2 is a possible D gene (5 bases). Trimming removed 5 bases from V and 2 bases from J, with 13 bases in between. The length of the CDR3 is 15 residues. The germline V gene encodes CDR1 MRHNA and CDR2 SNTAGT. For the CDR3, the DNA is TGTGCCAGCAGTCCTTGGTGGGAGCCCTACAATGAGCAGTTCTTC. Translated, it gives CASSPWWEPYNEQFF.

The V gene is TRBV7-3, the J gene TRBJ2-1, with 7 bases fitting TRBD2. V gave up 1 base and J gave up 7 bases; unmatched junction bases: 10. Germline V lookup: CDR1 SGHTA, CDR2 FQGTGA. This CDR3 has 16 amino acids. The chain's CDR3 is CASSLMGGSSSNEQFF. CDR3 in DNA: TGTGCCAGCAGCTTAATGGGCGGGAGTTCGTCAAATGAGCAGTTCTTC.

This clone was counted only a few times. The genes are TRBV7-9 and TRBJ1-1; 10 positions match TRBD1. This CDR3 has 17 amino acids. V lost 4 bases, J lost 6 bases, and 14 bases stayed unmatched. Germline V gene lookup returns CDR1 SEHNR and CDR2 FQNEAQ (reference sequence). For the CDR3, the DNA is TGTGCCAGCAGCTCCCCCCACGCCGACAGGGGGCCGGCTGAAGCTTTCTTT. Its protein product is CASSSPHADRGPAEAFF.

The rearrangement joins TRBV2 to TRBJ2-2; 12 bases are shared with TRBD2. The junction had 3 bases not matched to a gene; V was cut back by 5 bases and J by 5 bases. Germline CDR1 SNHLY, CDR2 FYNNEI. The CDR3 extends over 15 amino acids. The CDR3 DNA is TGTGCCAGCAGTAAAACTAGCGGGAGGACCGGGGAGCTGTTTTTT. This gives the protein CASSKTSGRTGELFF.

V is TRBV7-9 and J is TRBJ2-5; possible D gene TRBD2, 6 bases. The CDR3 extends over 16 amino acids. Germline assignment: CDR1 SEHNR and CDR2 FQNEAQ (reference sequence). Trimming pared 3 bases from V and 1 base from J, leaving 15 bases between. CDR3 in amino acids: CASSFGAGGRQETQYF. The CDR3 nucleotides read TGTGCCAGCAGCTTTGGGGCCGGGGGACGCCAAGAGACCCAGTACTTC.

This clone was observed a handful of times. CDR3 residues: CASSIQGGYSPLHF. Here the CDR3 DNA reads TGTGCCAGCAGTATACAGGGGGGATATTCACCCCTCCACTTT. The chain uses TRBV2 and TRBJ1-6; 8 nucleotides match TRBD1. The trim removed 5 bases at V and 8 bases at J, leaving 5 bases unmatched. CDR3 size: 14 residues. Per germline, CDR1 SNHLY and CDR2 FYNNEI.

The CDR3 is CASSLTSVRAYNEQFF. The CDR3 region has the DNA TGTGCCAGTAGCCTTACTAGCGTAAGGGCCTACAATGAGCAGTTCTTC. The chain carries TRBV19 and TRBJ2-1; TRBD2 matches at 7 bases. The CDR3 consists of 16 residues. The trim removed 6 bases at V and 2 bases at J, leaving 10 bases unmatched. In germline, CDR1 is LNHDA, CDR2 SQIVND (reference sequence).

The chain recombines TRBV4-1 with TRBJ2-1; 11 bases fit TRBD2. CDR3 length: 15 residues. Germline V CDR1 and CDR2: MGHRA, YSYEKL. The V gene end was trimmed by 4 bases and the J gene end by 5 bases; junction bases not matched to a gene: 4. CDR3 protein: CASSLAGGQNNEQFF. CDR3 in DNA: TGCGCCAGCAGCCTAGCGGGAGGGCAAAACAATGAGCAGTTCTTC.